One and the same sample provided the 27 T cell receptor beta chains below, sequenced in a study of early T cells in non-severe SARS-CoV-2 infection. One entry per CDR3 protein, called by TCRdb with MiXCR from the 5' RACE reads. Of fewer than 85,000 distinct CDR3 sequences listed, around 12% were seen once; the top ten hold about 4.2%. The sequenced material came from whole blood. These receptors were taken from an adult who was a healthcare worker with PCR-confirmed SARS-CoV-2 infection or an uninfected control (not recorded which).

Ten or more counts support this clonotype. This rearrangement joins TRBV19 to TRBJ2-1; D remains unclear. This CDR3 contains 15 residues. Trimming took off 1 base at V and 1 base at J, with 8 bases between the two ends. The germline gives CDR1 LNHDA, CDR2 SQIVND (reference sequence). The CDR3 is CASSIGRSSYNEQFF. In nucleotides, the CDR3 is TGTGCCAGTAGTATAGGCAGGTCGTCCTACAATGAGCAGTTCTTC.

This clonotype was observed a few times. V usage is TRBV4-1 and J usage is TRBJ2-2, with 7 bases lining up with TRBD1. The V gene end was trimmed by 1 base and the J gene end by 6 bases; junction bases not matched to a gene: 2. CDR1 and CDR2 from the germline V gene are MGHRA and YSYEKL. There are 14 residues in the CDR3. The CDR3 nucleotides read TGCGCCAGCAGCCAAGGACAGGGTGCCGGGGAGCTGTTTTTT. Translation: CASSQGQGAGELFF.

This clonotype was detected only a few times. The chain couples TRBV29-1 to TRBJ1-1, with 10 bases identical to TRBD1. V shed 6 bases and J 5 bases; nucleotides not matched to a gene: 6. Germline V CDR1 and CDR2: SQVTM, ANQGSEA. CDR3 size: 13 residues. CDR3 residues: CSVETGGATEAFF. CDR3 nucleotide sequence: TGCAGCGTGGAGACAGGGGGCGCGACTGAAGCTTTCTTT.

The chain employs TRBV6-1 and TRBJ1-2; 8 nucleotides align to TRBD1. CDR1 is MNHNS, CDR2 SASEGT, per germline. With 0 bases clipped from V and 4 bases from J, the junction kept 7 bases outside the gene matches. This CDR3 comprises 16 residues. Written as DNA, the CDR3 is TGTGCCAGCAGTGAAGCCGGACAGGGAGCTGCCTATGGCTACACCTTC. It is translated as CASSEAGQGAAYGYTF.

Comments on this clonotype: A read error is possible here, since a much larger clone lies one base away. The V call is TRBV12-3 or TRBV12-4, the J call TRBJ1-2, with D hard to call. The CDR3 sequence is 13 residues long. Written as DNA, the CDR3 is TGTGCCAACAGTTTCGAAAATAACTATGGCTACACCTTC. Protein: CANSFENNYGYTF.

V and J are TRBV29-1 and TRBJ2-3, with D possibly matching TRBD2 (6 bases). CDR1 is SQVTM, CDR2 ANQGSEA, per germline. Deletions cut 8 bases from V and 6 bases from J, with 24 bases between. The CDR3 is made up of 15 amino acids. The chain's CDR3 is CSPSRDFSSLDTQYF. The CDR3 coding sequence is TGCAGCCCTTCCCGGGACTTCTCTTCCTTGGATACGCAGTATTTT.

This clonotype was recorded many times. The chain employs TRBV24-1 and TRBJ2-1; TRBD1 agrees at 9 bases. V gave up 9 bases and J gave up 6 bases; unmatched junction bases: 8. The CDR3 runs to 14 residues. CDR1 and CDR2 (germline): KGHDR, SFDVKD. The chain's CDR3 is CATSPPDRGNEQFF. Here the CDR3 DNA reads TGTGCCACCTCCCCGCCGGACAGGGGCAATGAGCAGTTCTTC.

This clonotype was counted a few times. The chain is built from TRBV7-6 and TRBJ1-3; D not certain. Germline V gives CDR1 SGHVS, CDR2 FNYEAQ. The CDR3 is 13 amino acids. The V gene lost 5 bases and the J gene lost 3 bases, with 8 bases spanning the gap. CDR3 in amino acids: CASSRTVGNTIYF. The CDR3 bases are TGTGCCAGCAGCCGGACGGTTGGAAACACCATATATTTT.

This clonotype was seen many times. This chain uses TRBV7-9 with TRBJ2-5; the D call may be TRBD1 or TRBD2 (5 bases each). This CDR3 comprises 14 residues. From germline, CDR1 is SEHNR and CDR2 FQNEAQ (reference sequence). Deletions cut 5 bases from V and 1 base from J, with 11 bases between. CDR3 loop: CASSARGSQETQYF. The CDR3 DNA reads as TGTGCCAGCAGCGCCCGGGGCTCCCAAGAGACCCAGTACTTC.

There are many counts of this clonotype. This sequence joins TRBV4-1 and TRBJ1-1; a weak D match, TRBD1 (5 bases). CDR1 is MGHRA and CDR2 is YSYEKL in the germline V gene. The ends were cut back, 6 bases at V and 1 base at J, with 12 bases in the middle. This CDR3 is 14 amino acids long. This chain's CDR3 is CASRGVLKNTEAFF. The CDR3 nucleotides read TGCGCCAGCAGAGGGGTTCTGAAGAACACTGAAGCTTTCTTT.

The genes are TRBV10-3 and TRBJ2-3; possibly TRBD2 for D (5 bases). CDR1 ENHRY and CDR2 SYGVKD come from the germline V gene. The CDR3 consists of 14 residues. The V end was cut by 3 bases, the J end by 6 bases, with 13 bases between. The CDR3: CAISESVGVDTQYF. The CDR3 DNA reads as TGTGCCATCAGTGAATCAGTCGGGGTGGATACGCAGTATTTT.

The sample holds many counts of this clonotype. The chain uses TRBV3-1 and TRBJ2-7, with 10 bases aligning to TRBD2. The V gene's germline CDR1 is LGHDT and CDR2 YNNKEL (reference sequence). The CDR3 has 17 amino acids. V shed 0 bases and J 2 bases; nucleotides not matched to a gene: 7. The CDR3 nucleotides are TGTGCCAGCAGCCAAGATCAGCTAGCGGGGGACACCTACGAGCAGTACTTC. Translation: CASSQDQLAGDTYEQYF.

This clonotype was counted a few times. The CDR3: CASSGGGSSYNEQFF. The CDR3 region has the DNA TGCGCCAGCAGCGGGGGCGGGAGCTCCTACAATGAGCAGTTCTTC. V gene TRBV10-2 combines with J gene TRBJ2-1, with D possibly being TRBD2 (7 bases). Per the germline V gene, CDR1 is WSHSY and CDR2 is SAAADI. V lost 6 bases and J lost 0, with 12 bases in between. CDR3 length equals 15 residues.

This clonotype was counted at least ten times. The V call is TRBV7-3, the J call TRBJ1-1, with D possibly being TRBD1 (6 bases). The CDR3 covers 13 residues. Trimming took 5 bases from V and 3 from J, leaving 10 bases between them. Germline V gene data show CDR1 as SGHTA and CDR2 as FQGTGA. CDR3 sequence reads: CASSRNRDTEAFF. The CDR3 DNA reads as TGTGCCAGCAGCCGTAACAGGGACACTGAAGCTTTCTTT.

The V and J genes are TRBV12-3 or TRBV12-4 and TRBJ1-2; the match to TRBD1 covers 9 bases. CDR3 length: 14 amino acids. V lost 3 bases and J lost 8; bases outside the gene matches: 7. The CDR3 spells CASSFGTGLGGYTF. Here the CDR3 DNA reads TGTGCCAGCAGTTTCGGGACAGGGCTCGGCGGCTACACCTTC.

This clonotype was observed at least ten times. Here the CDR3 reads CSVEMGGHDYGYTF. The CDR3 nucleotides are TGCAGCGTTGAGATGGGGGGTCATGACTATGGCTACACCTTC. The V and J genes are TRBV29-1 and TRBJ1-2; perhaps TRBD1 as D (5 bases). The V and J ends lost 3 bases and 3 bases respectively, with 14 bases between them. This CDR3 has 14 amino acids. The V gene's germline CDR1 is SQVTM and CDR2 ANQGSEA.

This chain uses TRBV12-2 with TRBJ2-1. TRBV12-2 is marked as a pseudogene. The CDR3 is made up of 13 amino acids. CDR3 amino acids: CARMENSYNEQFF. The CDR3, as DNA: TGTGCAAGGATGGAAAACTCCTACAATGAGCAGTTCTTC.

This clonotype was seen ten or more times. This chain uses TRBV2 with TRBJ2-3, with 14 bases identical to TRBD2. The CDR3 spans 16 residues. CDR1 SNHLY and CDR2 FYNNEI come from the germline V gene. V shed 1 base and J 6 bases; nucleotides not matched to a gene: 3. The CDR3 DNA is TGTGCCAGCAGTGAAGGGACTAGCGGGGGGAGGGATACGCAGTATTTT. Protein product: CASSEGTSGGRDTQYF.

This clonotype was recorded at least ten times. The chain is built from TRBV11-1 and TRBJ2-7, with D tentatively TRBD1 or TRBD2 (5 bases each). The CDR3 runs to 15 residues. The germline gives CDR1 SGHAT, CDR2 FQDESV (reference sequence). Trimming cost V 3 bases and J 3 bases, with 15 bases left between them. CDR3 nucleotides: TGTGCCAGCAGCTTGGCTTGGGGGTTAAGCTACGAGCAGTACTTC. Its translation is CASSLAWGLSYEQYF.

This clonotype has just a few counts. The chain employs TRBV12-3 or TRBV12-4 and TRBJ1-2; D unclear. The CDR3 loop spans 15 amino acids. V was trimmed by 3 bases and J by 0 bases, leaving 11 bases between them. The CDR3 DNA reads as TGTGCCAGCAGTTTTGAGTCAGTCACTAACTATGGCTACACCTTC. This encodes CASSFESVTNYGYTF.

This clonotype was counted between two and nine times. This chain uses TRBV6-1 with TRBJ1-2; D is perhaps TRBD1 (5 bases). Trimming shortened V by 6 bases and J by 3 bases, and 17 bases separated the two germline ends. Germline V lookup: CDR1 MNHNS, CDR2 SASEGT. This CDR3 region has 15 residues. The CDR3 sequence: CASSRQLREYYGYTF. CDR3 DNA: TGTGCCAGCAGCAGACAGTTGAGGGAATACTATGGCTACACCTTC.

The chain joins TRBV7-9 to TRBJ2-2; 8 bases are a match to TRBD2. J gave up 7 bases and V 5 bases, and 6 bases lay outside the gene matches. CDR1 is SEHNR and CDR2 is FQNEAQ in the germline V gene (reference sequence). The length of the CDR3 is 14 residues. Here the CDR3 reads CASSPGLEVGELFF. CDR3 in DNA: TGTGCCAGCAGCCCGGGACTAGAAGTCGGGGAGCTGTTTTTT.

This clonotype was seen a handful of times. The CDR3: CASSLDRGLGTEAFF. CDR3 nucleotides: TGTGCCAGCAGCCTAGACAGGGGGCTGGGCACTGAAGCTTTCTTT. The genes are TRBV7-9 and TRBJ1-1, with TRBD1 matching 10 bases. J lost 4 bases, V lost 5 bases, and 7 bases had no gene match. Germline V gene data show CDR1 as SEHNR and CDR2 as FQNEAQ (reference sequence). The CDR3 runs 15 residues.

This clonotype was detected ten times or more. The gene calls are TRBV6-5 and TRBJ1-1; tentatively, D is TRBD1 (6 bases). The CDR3 has 15 amino acids. Deletions cut 5 bases from V and 0 bases from J, with 13 bases between. Germline V CDR1 and CDR2: MNHEY, SVGAGI. This CDR3 reads CASSLQGGLNTEAFF. In DNA form, the CDR3 reads TGTGCCAGCAGTCTACAGGGAGGGCTGAACACTGAAGCTTTCTTT.

Turning to this clonotype: This clone may be a read error of a much larger clone one base away. V usage is TRBV29-1 and J usage is TRBJ2-5; D might be TRBD2 (6 bases). Germline V gene sequence: CDR1 SQVTM, CDR2 ANQGSEA. V dropped 4 bases and J dropped 5 bases, with 17 bases sitting between them. CDR3 length: 14 residues. CDR3 loop: CSVGGRLARETQYF. DNA for the CDR3: TGCAGCGTTGGGGGGAGGCTAGCAAGGGAGACCCAGTACTTC.

This clonotype was detected ten times or more. This rearrangement joins TRBV30 to TRBJ1-3; D is ambiguous. Germline V gene data show CDR1 as GTSNPN and CDR2 as SVGIG (reference sequence). V was pared by 1 base and J by 0 bases, with 16 bases between. The CDR3 has 17 amino acids. CDR3 region: CAWSGRGGSISGNTIYF. The CDR3 DNA follows: TGTGCCTGGAGTGGGCGGGGTGGCTCCATCTCTGGAAACACCATATATTTT.

The rearrangement uses TRBV7-2 and TRBJ2-7; D possibly matches TRBD1 or TRBD2 (6 bases each). Trimming cost V 4 bases and J 5 bases, with 21 bases left between them. There are 16 residues in the CDR3. Germline lookup yields CDR1 SGHTA and CDR2 FQGNSA. For the CDR3, the DNA is TGTGCCAGCAGCTCAGGGATAGGGGCGGGGACACACGAGCAGTACTTC. Its translation: CASSSGIGAGTHEQYF.